This T cell receptor beta chain was documented in a study of blood T cell repertoires in COVID-19. Study overall: Whether acute or convalescent, the COVID-19 samples came from the United States, Italy and Spain. PBMCs, B-cell-depleted T cells, or T cells were the source of the cDNA or gDNA that made up the material.

Germline CDR1 and CDR2: SGHTS and YDEGEE. V lost 2 bases to trimming and J lost 5 bases, with 5 bases between them. There are 12 residues in the CDR3. Source study methods: Amplification of reference gene primers was used by the study to estimate nucleated cell counts. Here immunoSEQ multiplex PCR was the method, and the copy in TCRdb shows in-frame clones only, minus some. That table furnishes V, J and clone size, whereas the DNA furnished D and trimming. The table includes around 130,000 clones, 82% detected once. The chain recombines TRBV5-8 with TRBJ1-5; D is uncertain. The TCR sequence derives from a woman in her 70s with acute or convalescent COVID-19. Material: peripheral blood. The CDR3 is CASSFTDQPQHF. The CDR3 nucleotides are TGTGCCAGCAGCTTCACGGATCAGCCCCAGCATTTT.